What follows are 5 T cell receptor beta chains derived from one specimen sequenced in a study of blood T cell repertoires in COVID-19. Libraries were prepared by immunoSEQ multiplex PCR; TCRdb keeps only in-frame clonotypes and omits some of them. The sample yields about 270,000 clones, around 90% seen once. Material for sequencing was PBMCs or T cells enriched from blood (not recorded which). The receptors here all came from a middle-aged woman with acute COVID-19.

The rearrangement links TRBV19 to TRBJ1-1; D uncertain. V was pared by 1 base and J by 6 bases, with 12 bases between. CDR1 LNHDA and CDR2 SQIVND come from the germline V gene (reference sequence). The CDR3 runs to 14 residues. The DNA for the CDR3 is TGTGCCAGTAGTATAGGAGGGAGCCAAGCTGAAGCTTTCTTT. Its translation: CASSIGGSQAEAFF.

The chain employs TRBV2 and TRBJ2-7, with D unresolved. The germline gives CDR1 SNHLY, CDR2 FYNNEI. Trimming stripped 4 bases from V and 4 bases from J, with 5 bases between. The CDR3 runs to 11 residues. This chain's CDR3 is CASSVLYEQYF. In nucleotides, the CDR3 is TGTGCCAGCAGTGTATTATACGAGCAGTACTTC.

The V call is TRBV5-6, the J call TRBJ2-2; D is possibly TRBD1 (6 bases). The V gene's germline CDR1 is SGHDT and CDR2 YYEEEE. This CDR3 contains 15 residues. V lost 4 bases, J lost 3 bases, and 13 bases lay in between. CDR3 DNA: TGTGCCAGCAGCATGAGGGACACCTACACCGGGGAGCTGTTTTTT. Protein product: CASSMRDTYTGELFF.

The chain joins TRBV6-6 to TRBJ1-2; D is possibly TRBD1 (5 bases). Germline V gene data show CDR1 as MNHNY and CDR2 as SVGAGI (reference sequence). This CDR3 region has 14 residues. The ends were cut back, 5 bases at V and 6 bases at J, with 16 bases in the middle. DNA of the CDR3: TGTGCCAGCAGTCCCTCCCGGGAGGGGCATGGCTACACCTTC. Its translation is CASSPSREGHGYTF.

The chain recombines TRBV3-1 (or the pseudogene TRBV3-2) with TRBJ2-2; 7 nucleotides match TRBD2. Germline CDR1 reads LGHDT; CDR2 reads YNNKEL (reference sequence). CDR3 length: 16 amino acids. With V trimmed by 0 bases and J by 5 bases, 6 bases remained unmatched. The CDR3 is CASSQEGGAGTGELFF. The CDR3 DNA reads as TGTGCCAGCAGCCAAGAAGGAGGAGCGGGAACCGGGGAGCTGTTTTTT.